The rows below give T cell receptor beta chains drawn from one sample of a study of shared clonotypes between healthy human individuals. Profiled with immunoSEQ multiplex PCR; TCRdb holds only in-frame clones, not every one. The table shows 2 million to 2.5 million clones, with 92% occurring only once. Source material: naive CD4+ T cells from PBMCs. These receptors came from a man aged 18 to 29 in good health. Some clones in this sample may be carry-over from other donors' samples. Each CDR3 is given with its conserved first and last residue. Each record gives: CDR3 DNA, CDR3 protein, V gene, clone size, D gene, J gene. D genes are given only for firm matches. Size is stated for part of the rows, as once, few or many counts, or as a class when the clone is expanded.

CDR3nt: TGTGCCAGCAGCGTAGCTACGGAGGGGTCCTTTGGCGGGAGGCCTTACAATGAGCAGTTCTTC; CDR3aa: CASSVATEGSFGGRPYNEQFF; v_gene: TRBV9; abundance: -; d_gene: TRBD2; j_gene: TRBJ2-1
CDR3nt: TGTGCCAGCAGCCGTGGACAGTCGAACACCATATATTTT; CDR3aa: CASSRGQSNTIYF; v_gene: TRBV7-2; abundance: -; d_gene: -; j_gene: TRBJ1-3
CDR3nt: TGTGCCAGCAGCTTAGAGGACAGCACCTATGGCTACACCTTC; CDR3aa: CASSLEDSTYGYTF; v_gene: TRBV7-8; abundance: -; d_gene: -; j_gene: TRBJ1-2
CDR3nt: TGCGCCAGCAGCTCGGGGGTCGGGCTAGCGGGAGTCACCTACAATGAGCAGTTCTTC; CDR3aa: CASSSGVGLAGVTYNEQFF; v_gene: TRBV5-1; abundance: -; d_gene: TRBD2; j_gene: TRBJ2-1
CDR3nt: TGTGCCAGCAGCGGAGGATGGGGGGCGCACGGCTACACCTTC; CDR3aa: CASSGGWGAHGYTF; v_gene: TRBV7-2; abundance: -; d_gene: -; j_gene: TRBJ1-2
CDR3nt: TGCGCCAGCAGCTTGGCCGCTCGCTACGAGCAGTACTTC; CDR3aa: CASSLAARYEQYF; v_gene: TRBV5-1; abundance: -; d_gene: -; j_gene: TRBJ2-7
CDR3nt: TGCGCCAGCAGCCAAGCAGCGCCAGCGGTGGAGACCCAGTACTTC; CDR3aa: CASSQAAPAVETQYF; v_gene: TRBV4-1; abundance: -; d_gene: -; j_gene: TRBJ2-5
CDR3nt: TGTGCCAGCAGTTTATGGCGCAGAGGCAATCAGCCCCAGCATTTT; CDR3aa: CASSLWRRGNQPQHF; v_gene: TRBV28; abundance: once; d_gene: -; j_gene: TRBJ1-5
CDR3nt: TGTGCCATCAGTGAGTCGGTACTCCAGGGCCGCTGGAGCACAGATACGCAGTATTTT; CDR3aa: CAISESVLQGRWSTDTQYF; v_gene: TRBV10-3; abundance: -; d_gene: -; j_gene: TRBJ2-3
CDR3nt: TGTGCCAGCAGCCCAAAGAGGGGGTCCTACCCCGGGGAGCTGTTTTTT; CDR3aa: CASSPKRGSYPGELFF; v_gene: TRBV7-3; abundance: -; d_gene: -; j_gene: TRBJ2-2
CDR3nt: TGTGCCAGCAGCTTAAGGGGATCGAGCACCGGGGAGCTGTTTTTT; CDR3aa: CASSLRGSSTGELFF; v_gene: TRBV11-3; abundance: -; d_gene: -; j_gene: TRBJ2-2
CDR3nt: TGTGCCAGCAGCTTATTAGGGGCTAGCGGAGTCACTTCCTACGAGCAGTACTTC; CDR3aa: CASSLLGASGVTSYEQYF; v_gene: TRBV7-2; abundance: -; d_gene: TRBD2; j_gene: TRBJ2-7
CDR3nt: TGTGCCAGCAGCTTAGTGTGGAGCTCCTACAATGAGCAGTTCTTC; CDR3aa: CASSLVWSSYNEQFF; v_gene: TRBV7-9; abundance: few; d_gene: -; j_gene: TRBJ2-1
CDR3nt: TGTGCCAGCTCACCTTTGGCAGGTAATCAGCCCCAGCATTTT; CDR3aa: CASSPLAGNQPQHF; v_gene: TRBV18; abundance: -; d_gene: -; j_gene: TRBJ1-5
CDR3nt: TGTGCCAGCAGCTACAGGAGCCTGGAGAGCACAGATACGCAGTATTTT; CDR3aa: CASSYRSLESTDTQYF; v_gene: TRBV27; abundance: -; d_gene: -; j_gene: TRBJ2-3
CDR3nt: TGTGCCAGCAGCCGGACAGGGAGTTACGAGCAGTACTTC; CDR3aa: CASSRTGSYEQYF; v_gene: TRBV6-5; abundance: -; d_gene: TRBD1; j_gene: TRBJ2-7
CDR3nt: TGTGCCAGCAGTCCGGAAAGACTAGCGGGAGACGTAAATGAGCAGTTCTTC; CDR3aa: CASSPERLAGDVNEQFF; v_gene: TRBV27; abundance: -; d_gene: TRBD2; j_gene: TRBJ2-1
CDR3nt: TGTGCCAGCAGTCCTGAGGGTGGACAGCGCCGTGGCTACACCTTC; CDR3aa: CASSPEGGQRRGYTF; v_gene: TRBV6-5; abundance: -; d_gene: -; j_gene: TRBJ1-2
CDR3nt: TGCAGTGCCACCCCCGTCCACGAGCAGTACTTC; CDR3aa: CSATPVHEQYF; v_gene: TRBV20-1; abundance: -; d_gene: -; j_gene: TRBJ2-7
CDR3nt: TGTGCCAGCAGTGAGTTTGGAGGTGGAGATACGCAGTATTTT; CDR3aa: CASSEFGGGDTQYF; v_gene: TRBV2; abundance: -; d_gene: -; j_gene: TRBJ2-3
CDR3nt: TGCAGCGCCTCCCCCGGGACTGGCTCCTACGAGCAGTACTTC; CDR3aa: CSASPGTGSYEQYF; v_gene: TRBV29-1; abundance: -; d_gene: -; j_gene: TRBJ2-7
CDR3nt: TGTGCCAGCAGCCCCTCAAACACTGAAGCTTTCTTT; CDR3aa: CASSPSNTEAFF; v_gene: TRBV7-9; abundance: -; d_gene: -; j_gene: TRBJ1-1